These T cell receptor beta chains were read from a single sample in a study of T cells after posttransplantation cyclophosphamide. Clones were read by immunoSEQ multiplex PCR, and TCRdb kept only the in-frame ones, dropping some. Of about 7,300 clones in the sample, about 90% are singletons; the top ten hold under 5%. Input material: CD4+ T cells sorted from blood. The receptors stem from a woman in her forties or fifties in good health and a related stem cell transplant donor. Each CDR3 is given with its conserved first and last residue. The D gene is left open where the match is weak. Size values are once, few and many counts, or a class for expanded clones, and some rows have none.

D: .
size: .
V: TRBV4-2
J: TRBJ2-2
DNA: TGTGCCAGCAGCCTCGAGGTCGGGGAGCTGTTTTTT
CDR3: CASSLEVGELFF

D: .
size: .
V: TRBV21-1
J: TRBJ2-1
DNA: TGTGCCAGCAGCAAAGCTCCGATCGCGGAGGCCTTGTACAATGAGCAGTTCTTC
CDR3: CASSKAPIAEALYNEQFF

D: TRBD1
size: .
V: TRBV5-1
J: TRBJ1-3
DNA: TGCGCCAGCAGCCAGGGGACAGACACACGCAACACCATATATTTT
CDR3: CASSQGTDTRNTIYF

D: .
size: once
V: TRBV27
J: TRBJ2-1
DNA: TGTGCCAGCAGTTTACGAGCGGTAGACAATGAGCAGTTCTTC
CDR3: CASSLRAVDNEQFF

D: TRBD1
size: .
V: TRBV29-1
J: TRBJ2-1
DNA: TGCAGTTTGGTACAGGGGTGGGCGAACAATGAGCAGTTCTTC
CDR3: CSLVQGWANNEQFF

D: .
size: few
V: TRBV7-2
J: TRBJ2-1
DNA: TGTGCCAGCAGCTTATCCGGGAACAATGAGCAGTTCTTC
CDR3: CASSLSGNNEQFF

D: TRBD1
size: .
V: TRBV15
J: TRBJ1-3
DNA: TGTGCCACCAGCAGAGGACGGACAGGGGAGAGCCGTGGATATTTT
CDR3: CATSRGRTGESRGYF

D: .
size: .
V: TRBV27
J: TRBJ1-1
DNA: TGTGCCAGCAGTTTTAAATGGAGAATGAACACTGAAGCTTTCTTT
CDR3: CASSFKWRMNTEAFF

D: .
size: .
V: TRBV2
J: TRBJ1-1
DNA: TGTGCCAGCAGACGGGATTTGAACACTGAAGCTTTCTTT
CDR3: CASRRDLNTEAFF

D: .
size: .
V: TRBV29-1
J: TRBJ2-2
DNA: TGCAGCGCTGACCGGCCGGGACTTATTATCCCGCCGAACACCGGGGAGCTGTTTTTT
CDR3: CSADRPGLIIPPNTGELFF

D: TRBD2
size: few
V: TRBV6-1
J: TRBJ2-7
DNA: TGTGCCAGCAGTGAAGGTCGGGGGAGGGTGCACGAGCAGTACTTC
CDR3: CASSEGRGRVHEQYF

D: .
size: .
V: TRBV4-1
J: TRBJ2-7
DNA: TGCGCCAGCAGCCAAGATCTCCAACGGCAGGGTACCCACGAGCAGTACTTC
CDR3: CASSQDLQRQGTHEQYF

D: .
size: .
V: TRBV7-9
J: TRBJ2-7
DNA: TGTGCCAGCAGCTTAGACCAGGCGACCTACGAGCAGTACTTC
CDR3: CASSLDQATYEQYF

D: .
size: .
V: TRBV10-1
J: TRBJ1-2
DNA: TGCGCCAGCAGTCTGGGCGCTAACTATGGCTACACCTTC
CDR3: CASSLGANYGYTF

D: TRBD1
size: .
V: TRBV7-6
J: TRBJ1-4
DNA: TGTACCAGCAGATTAGGGACAGGGGAGTATGAAAAACTGTTTTTT
CDR3: CTSRLGTGEYEKLFF

D: .
size: once
V: TRBV6-5
J: TRBJ2-5
DNA: TGTGCCAGCAGAAATACAGGGTCGGGAACCCAGTACTTC
CDR3: CASRNTGSGTQYF

D: .
size: .
V: TRBV28
J: TRBJ1-5
DNA: TGTGCCAGCGCCAGACGGGGGCCCCAGCATTTT
CDR3: CASARRGPQHF

D: TRBD1
size: .
V: TRBV2
J: TRBJ1-1
DNA: TGTGCCAGCAGGCCAGACAGGGGCACTGAAGCTTTCTTT
CDR3: CASRPDRGTEAFF

D: TRBD1
size: .
V: TRBV5-1
J: TRBJ1-5
DNA: TGCGCCAGCAGCTTGGAAGAACCGGGACAGGGGGGTTTTTGGCGCGAACACATAGATCAGCCCCAGCATTTT
CDR3: CASSLEEPGQGGFWREHIDQPQHF

D: .
size: .
V: TRBV7-9
J: TRBJ2-4
DNA: TGTGCCAGCAGCCTTTTAGTGGGAGACGGAACACAGTACTTC
CDR3: CASSLLVGDGTQYF

D: .
size: .
V: TRBV7-9
J: TRBJ1-1
DNA: TGTGCCAGCAAAACCCCGGAGATGAACACTGAAGCTTTCTTT
CDR3: CASKTPEMNTEAFF

D: TRBD1
size: .
V: TRBV19
J: TRBJ1-6
DNA: TGTGCCAGTAGTACTCCGGGACAGATGTCACCCCTCCACTTT
CDR3: CASSTPGQMSPLHF

D: TRBD2
size: .
V: TRBV9
J: TRBJ2-2
DNA: TGTGCCAGCAGCGTAGCCTCTAGCGGGACTGGGGAGCTGTTTTTT
CDR3: CASSVASSGTGELFF

D: .
size: .
V: TRBV9
J: TRBJ2-5
DNA: TGTGCCAGCAGTAGGACACGATACCAAGAGACCCAGTACTTC
CDR3: CASSRTRYQETQYF

D: .
size: .
V: TRBV7-2
J: TRBJ2-7
DNA: TGTGCCAGCACCCGGCGGTCCTCCTACGAGCAGTACTTC
CDR3: CASTRRSSYEQYF

D: .
size: once
V: TRBV12-5
J: TRBJ2-1
DNA: TGTGCTAGTGGTTTGGTAGGTGCTAGCAGGGGTGAGCAGTTCTTC
CDR3: CASGLVGASRGEQFF

D: .
size: .
V: TRBV14
J: TRBJ1-1
DNA: TGTGCCAGCAGCCAAGATGCGGTGGTGACTGAAGCTTTCTTT
CDR3: CASSQDAVVTEAFF

D: .
size: .
V: TRBV18
J: TRBJ2-1
DNA: TGTGCCAGCTCACCCGTACAGAATCACAATGAGCAGTTCTTC
CDR3: CASSPVQNHNEQFF

D: TRBD1
size: once
V: TRBV6-1
J: TRBJ2-7
DNA: TGTGCCAGCAGTAGGTCAGGGGGCGCAGACTACGAGCAGTACTTC
CDR3: CASSRSGGADYEQYF

D: TRBD1
size: .
V: TRBV6-5
J: TRBJ1-1
DNA: TGTGCCAGCAGTACGGACAGGAGGGACACTGAAGCTTTCTTT
CDR3: CASSTDRRDTEAFF

D: .
size: .
V: TRBV7-7
J: TRBJ2-5
DNA: TGTGCTAGCAGTGCCCGACACGGGGAGGCAGAGACCCAGTACTTC
CDR3: CASSARHGEAETQYF

D: TRBD1
size: .
V: TRBV4-1
J: TRBJ1-5
DNA: TGCGCCAGCAGCCAAGAAGTATCGGGACAGGGGACGCCCCAGCATTTT
CDR3: CASSQEVSGQGTPQHF

D: .
size: .
V: TRBV6-1
J: TRBJ2-7
DNA: TGTGCCAGCAGCCAACCTAGCGCTGCCTACGAGCAGTACTTC
CDR3: CASSQPSAAYEQYF

D: .
size: .
V: TRBV18
J: TRBJ2-5
DNA: TGTGCCAGCGGGGGGGCTACAGGACTGGAGACCCAGTACTTC
CDR3: CASGGATGLETQYF

D: .
size: .
V: TRBV11-3
J: TRBJ2-3
DNA: TGTGCCAGCAGCCCAGGCGGGACAGAAGATACGCAGTATTTT
CDR3: CASSPGGTEDTQYF

D: .
size: once
V: TRBV5-6
J: TRBJ1-5
DNA: TGTGCCAGCAGTCGTCGTCAGGGTTGGAATCAGCCCCAGCATTTT
CDR3: CASSRRQGWNQPQHF

D: .
size: .
V: TRBV4-1
J: TRBJ1-1
DNA: TGCGCCAGCAGCCTCTCCCTCGGTTGGGCAGCTTTCTTT
CDR3: CASSLSLGWAAFF

D: .
size: .
V: TRBV20-1
J: TRBJ1-5
DNA: TGCAGTGCCGACGGGTGGCCCCAGCATTTT
CDR3: CSADGWPQHF

D: TRBD1
size: .
V: TRBV9
J: TRBJ2-7
DNA: TGTGCCAGCAGCGTTGGGACAGGGGGCACCTACGAGCAGTACTTC
CDR3: CASSVGTGGTYEQYF

D: TRBD2
size: few
V: TRBV30
J: TRBJ2-1
DNA: TGTGCCTGGAGGGACGGTCCGGGACTATCCTACAATGAGCAGTTCTTC
CDR3: CAWRDGPGLSYNEQFF

D: .
size: .
V: TRBV5-1
J: TRBJ2-1
DNA: TGCGCCAGCAGCGCGTACAGGGTTGGCAATGAGCAGTTCTTC
CDR3: CASSAYRVGNEQFF

D: TRBD2
size: once
V: TRBV5-6
J: TRBJ2-1
DNA: TGTGCCAGCAGCCTCCGACTAGCGGGAGTGGGCAATGAGCAGTTCTTC
CDR3: CASSLRLAGVGNEQFF

D: .
size: .
V: TRBV2
J: TRBJ1-1
DNA: TGTGCCAGCATGGTAGAAACGTTTGAAGCTTTCTTT
CDR3: CASMVETFEAFF

D: .
size: .
V: TRBV9
J: TRBJ2-5
DNA: TGTGCCAGCAGCGTAGAACTGGGGGCTGGGGAGACCCAGTACTTC
CDR3: CASSVELGAGETQYF

D: .
size: few
V: TRBV6-1
J: TRBJ1-1
DNA: TGTGCCAGCAGGAGGACAGATCTGAACACTGAAGCTTTCTTT
CDR3: CASRRTDLNTEAFF

D: TRBD1
size: .
V: TRBV27
J: TRBJ1-4
DNA: TGTGCCAGCAGTTTATGGACAGGGGGTATTGAAAAACTGTTTTTT
CDR3: CASSLWTGGIEKLFF

D: .
size: .
V: TRBV15
J: TRBJ1-6
DNA: TGTGCCACCAGCAGAGATCTTGATTCACCCCTCCACTTT
CDR3: CATSRDLDSPLHF

D: TRBD2
size: few
V: TRBV7-2
J: TRBJ2-5
DNA: TGTGCCAGCAGCTTAGTAGCGGGGGGGCCGTGGGAGACCCAGTACTTC
CDR3: CASSLVAGGPWETQYF

D: .
size: .
V: TRBV27
J: TRBJ2-2
DNA: TGTGCCAGCAGTTTACAACAGGGAAGGGCCGGGGAGCTGTTTTTT
CDR3: CASSLQQGRAGELFF

D: TRBD2
size: .
V: TRBV5-1
J: TRBJ2-1
DNA: TGCGCCAGCAGCTTGACTAGCGGGAGGGCCAATGAGCAGTTCTTC
CDR3: CASSLTSGRANEQFF